The rows below give T cell receptor beta chains drawn from one sample of a study of vaccination and CD4 T cells after COVID-19. Their specific antigens are unknown. TCRdb independently ran MiXCR on the PCR reads; one entry per CDR3 protein. This sample has under 20,000 distinct CDR3 sequences, with 20% to 25% found just once. Sequencing used cultured CD4+ T cells from blood. These receptor sequences come from a human donor with COVID-19. Both conserved end residues are part of each CDR3. The D gene is left open where the match is weak. Clone size is stated in some rows and not others, as once, few, many or a class when expanded.

TRBV7-6	TRBJ2-1	few	TRBD2	CASANERLAGGQFF	TGTGCCAGCGCCAACGAGCGACTAGCGGGGGGGCAGTTCTTC
TRBV4-1	TRBJ2-2	few	NA	CASSRQSTGELFF	TGCGCCAGCAGCCGTCAAAGTACCGGGGAGCTGTTTTTT
TRBV2	TRBJ2-1	NA	NA	CAGDDNEQFF	TGTGCCGGTGATGACAATGAGCAGTTCTTC
TRBV11-3	TRBJ1-4	few	TRBD1	CASSLGGTGSEKLFF	TGTGCCAGCAGCTTAGGAGGGACAGGGTCTGAAAAACTGTTTTTT
TRBV10-3	TRBJ2-1	few	NA	CAISAQDNEQFF	TGTGCCATCAGTGCTCAAGACAATGAGCAGTTCTTC
TRBV11-3	TRBJ1-1	NA	NA	CASSTKGNTEAFF	TGTGCCAGCAGCACCAAGGGGAACACTGAAGCTTTCTTT
TRBV5-1	TRBJ2-5	few	TRBD2	CASSLRGLGETQYF	TGCGCCAGCAGCCTACGGGGACTAGGGGAGACCCAGTACTTC
TRBV6-1	TRBJ2-2	few	NA	CASRPPAIGTGELFF	TGTGCCAGCAGACCCCCGGCGATAGGCACCGGGGAGCTGTTTTTT
TRBV28	TRBJ2-7	NA	NA	CASSSRQREQYF	TGTGCCAGCAGTTCTCGACAGCGCGAGCAGTACTTC
TRBV7-8	TRBJ1-1	NA	NA	CASSSRGPAFF	TGTGCCAGCAGCTCCAGGGGCCCAGCTTTCTTT
TRBV28	TRBJ2-4	NA	NA	CASSLGQYIAKNIQYF	TGTGCCAGCAGTTTAGGGCAGTACATAGCCAAAAACATTCAGTACTTC
TRBV2	TRBJ2-7	NA	NA	CASSPKWEQYF	TGTGCCAGCAGCCCTAAGTGGGAGCAGTACTTC
TRBV30	TRBJ1-3	NA	NA	CAWRMKGLSGNTIYF	TGTGCCTGGAGGATGAAAGGGCTCTCTGGAAACACCATATATTTT
TRBV20-1	TRBJ2-5	NA	NA	CSAGPGASQETQYF	TGCAGTGCCGGACCAGGGGCATCCCAAGAGACCCAGTACTTC
TRBV9	TRBJ2-1	NA	TRBD2	CASSVLAGNYNEQFF	TGTGCCAGCAGCGTACTAGCGGGGAATTACAATGAGCAGTTCTTC
TRBV5-1	TRBJ2-2	NA	NA	CASSQGLNTGELFF	TGCGCCAGCAGCCAGGGGTTAAACACCGGGGAGCTGTTTTTT
TRBV7-2	TRBJ1-6	NA	TRBD1	CASTSQTGGTYNSPLHF	TGTGCCAGCACCTCCCAAACAGGGGGCACGTATAATTCACCCCTCCACTTT
TRBV7-2	TRBJ2-3	NA	TRBD1	CASSPGGGVRTDTQYF	TGTGCCAGCAGCCCAGGGGGCGGGGTTAGGACAGATACGCAGTATTTT
TRBV24-1	TRBJ1-3	NA	NA	CATTATGRTGNTIYF	TGTGCCACCACTGCGACCGGGCGAACGGGAAACACCATATATTTT
TRBV6-1	TRBJ1-1	NA	NA	CASSEEGGAFF	TGTGCCAGCAGTGAGGAAGGCGGAGCTTTCTTT
TRBV15	TRBJ1-1	NA	NA	CVTSRDAGAAKDTEAFF	TGTGTCACCAGCAGAGATGCAGGGGCCGCCAAGGACACTGAAGCTTTCTTT
TRBV7-9	TRBJ2-2	few	NA	CASSLARITGELFF	TGTGCCAGCAGCTTAGCGCGTATAACCGGGGAGCTGTTTTTT
TRBV20-1	TRBJ1-1	NA	NA	CSARGVSVNTEAFF	TGCAGTGCTAGGGGGGTCTCGGTGAACACTGAAGCTTTCTTT
TRBV7-8	TRBJ2-1	NA	TRBD2	CASSGTGLAGRNEQFF	TGTGCCAGCAGCGGAACGGGACTAGCGGGGAGGAATGAGCAGTTCTTC
TRBV6-4	TRBJ2-2	large	NA	CASILLVENTGELFF	TGTGCCAGCATTCTCCTGGTCGAAAACACCGGGGAGCTGTTTTTT
TRBV4-3	TRBJ2-1	NA	NA	CASSQEVFWGEQFF	TGCGCCAGCAGCCAAGAAGTGTTCTGGGGTGAGCAGTTCTTC
TRBV7-2	TRBJ1-2	few	TRBD1	CASSKRGQTGHGYTF	TGTGCCAGCAGCAAGAGGGGGCAGACCGGGCATGGCTACACCTTC
TRBV2	TRBJ2-7	few	TRBD1	CASRDRGLEQYF	TGTGCCAGCAGGGACAGGGGGCTCGAGCAGTACTTC
TRBV12-3/TRBV12-4	TRBJ2-4	few	TRBD2	CASSLRLAGIGKNIQYF	TGTGCCAGCAGTTTAAGGCTAGCGGGGATCGGGAAAAACATTCAGTACTTC
TRBV5-1	TRBJ1-1	NA	NA	CASSPGSRATEAFF	TGCGCCAGCAGCCCTGGTAGCAGGGCCACTGAAGCTTTCTTT
TRBV6-5	TRBJ1-1	medium-sized	TRBD1	CASSLGGGSNTEAFF	TGTGCCAGCAGTTTAGGGGGCGGTTCGAACACTGAAGCTTTCTTT
TRBV20-1	TRBJ2-1	few	TRBD2	CSASRSSGYNEQFF	TGCAGTGCTAGCAGGTCTAGCGGGTACAATGAGCAGTTCTTC
TRBV2	TRBJ1-6	medium-sized	NA	CASQPGIPNSPLHF	TGTGCCAGCCAACCCGGGATCCCTAATTCGCCCCTCCACTTT
TRBV21-1	TRBJ1-2	few	NA	CASSSPKEGGYTF	TGTGCCAGCAGTTCTCCAAAGGAGGGGGGCTACACCTTC
TRBV28	TRBJ1-1	NA	TRBD1	CAARPGQGIEAFF	TGTGCCGCGAGGCCGGGACAGGGGATAGAAGCTTTCTTT
TRBV20-1	TRBJ1-6	medium-sized	TRBD1	CSARVDRNNSPLHF	TGCAGTGCTAGAGTGGACAGGAATAATTCACCCCTCCACTTT
TRBV18	TRBJ1-2	few	TRBD1	CASSPYEGQQISYGYTF	TGTGCCAGCTCACCTTATGAGGGACAGCAGATTTCATATGGCTACACCTTC
TRBV24-1	TRBJ2-3	NA	NA	CATSDAQGIVDTQYF	TGTGCCACCAGTGATGCACAGGGAATTGTGGATACGCAGTATTTT
TRBV12-3/TRBV12-4	TRBJ2-1	NA	TRBD2	CASRTSGGIYNEQFF	TGTGCCAGCAGGACAAGCGGGGGGATCTACAATGAGCAGTTCTTC
TRBV24-1	TRBJ2-4	medium-sized	TRBD2	CATSAGGAGGKNIQYF	TGTGCCACCAGTGCGGGGGGGGCCGGGGGCAAAAACATTCAGTACTTC
TRBV20-1	TRBJ1-2	medium-sized	NA	CSAGLAGANYGYTF	TGCAGTGCTGGGCTGGCAGGAGCTAACTATGGCTACACCTTC
TRBV5-1	TRBJ2-7	NA	NA	CASNIGDSSYEQYF	TGCGCCAGCAACATAGGGGACTCCTCCTACGAGCAGTACTTC
TRBV6-1	TRBJ2-2	NA	TRBD2	CASSRGGAGTGELFF	TGTGCCAGCAGCCGCGGGGGGGCGGGCACCGGGGAGCTGTTTTTT
TRBV12-3/TRBV12-4	TRBJ2-7	NA	NA	CASSRRGRANYEQYF	TGTGCCAGCAGTCGCCGGGGCAGGGCCAACTACGAGCAGTACTTC
TRBV6-2/TRBV6-3	TRBJ2-7	NA	NA	CASSSRGSNEQYF	TGTGCCAGCAGTTCTAGAGGGTCCAACGAGCAGTACTTC
TRBV6-1	TRBJ1-2	few	TRBD1	CASSPDRGSYGYTF	TGTGCCAGCAGTCCGGACAGGGGGAGCTATGGCTACACCTTC
TRBV12-3/TRBV12-4	TRBJ1-3	NA	NA	CASSQGTPAAHTIYF	TGTGCCAGCAGCCAAGGGACACCGGCGGCCCACACCATATATTTT
TRBV11-3	TRBJ1-6	few	TRBD1	CASMGTANSPLHF	TGTGCCAGCATGGGGACAGCTAATTCACCCCTCCACTTT
TRBV6-7	TRBJ1-2	NA	NA	CASSYSWGTGEGYGYTF	TGTGCCAGCAGTTACTCGTGGGGCACTGGGGAGGGCTATGGCTACACCTTC
TRBV5-4	TRBJ2-1	NA	NA	CASSLEAGYANNEQFF	TGTGCCAGCAGCTTGGAAGCAGGGTACGCGAACAATGAGCAGTTCTTC
TRBV6-1	TRBJ1-1	NA	NA	CASSEGFGGAFF	TGTGCCAGCAGTGAGGGGTTCGGAGGGGCTTTCTTT
TRBV10-3	TRBJ2-7	NA	NA	CAISESWSEQYF	TGTGCCATCAGTGAGTCTTGGTCCGAGCAGTACTTC